This T cell receptor beta chain was sequenced for a study of cytomegalovirus exposure and HLA in healthy donors. Both 60 Vbeta primers and 13 Jbeta primers went into the PCR. Study processing details: A follow-up analysis tallied around 80 million unique TCR beta chains, about 10 million shared. Generated by immunoSEQ multiplex PCR, the TCRdb table keeps only in-frame clones and is missing some. V, J and clone size derive from that table, while D and trimming were established from the DNA sequence. This repertoire comprises roughly 62,000 clones; its ten largest clones make up around 4.2%. Overall study findings and caveats: Common viral pathogens seemed, in a later analysis, to connect with several of the most significant clusters. In all likelihood, a cluster of highly shared sequence variants was a sequencing artifact.

Germline loops: CDR1 MGHDK, CDR2 SYGVNS. CDR3 length: 11 residues. Trimming pared 5 bases from V and 6 bases from J, leaving 7 bases between. Notes on this clone: Antigen unknown.

The source of this sequence is a male donor in good health and CMV-seronegative. J is TRBJ1-2 and V is TRBV25-1, with D hard to call. The sequencing input was PBMCs. CDR3 DNA: TGTGCCAGCAGTTTAGGAGATGGCTACACCTTC. Translation gives CASSLGDGYTF.